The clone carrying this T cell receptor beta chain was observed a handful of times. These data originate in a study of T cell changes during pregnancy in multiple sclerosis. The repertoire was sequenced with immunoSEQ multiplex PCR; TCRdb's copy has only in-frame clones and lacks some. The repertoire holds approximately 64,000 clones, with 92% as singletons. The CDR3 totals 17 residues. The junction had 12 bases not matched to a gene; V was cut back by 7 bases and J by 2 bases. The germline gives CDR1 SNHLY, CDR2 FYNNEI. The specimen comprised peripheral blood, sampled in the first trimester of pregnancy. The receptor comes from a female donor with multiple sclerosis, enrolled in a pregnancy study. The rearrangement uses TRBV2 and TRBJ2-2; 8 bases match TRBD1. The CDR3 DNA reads TGTGCCAGCAACCAGCCCAGGACAGGGCCCAACACCGGGGAGCTGTTTTTT. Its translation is CASNQPRTGPNTGELFF. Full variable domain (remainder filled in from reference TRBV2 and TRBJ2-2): EPEVTQTPSHQVTQMGQEVILRCVPISNHLYFYWYRQILGQKVEFLVSFYNNEISEKSEIFDDQFSVERPDGSNFTLKIRSTKLEDSAMYFCASNQPRTGPNTGELFFGEGSRLTVL.